Each of the 13 T cell receptor beta chains below was sequenced from the same sample in a study of blood T cell repertoires in COVID-19 (dated by TCRdb to 2018 to 2020). Receptor amplification or capture employed the immunoSEQ multiplex PCR assay. Imported from immuneACCESS, the table was reduced by TCRdb to in-frame sequences with V and J called. These copies leave out some clones; in studies compared against another copy, an unresolved V gene accounts for under half, and the cause of the remainder is not known. The sample profile shows more than 120,000 clones; 88% of them were found once. The ten largest clones capture around 26% of the sample. Source material: peripheral blood. The receptors derive from a human donor in a cohort sampled during active COVID-19.

This chain joins TRBV9 and TRBJ2-1; 7 bases fit TRBD2. With 0 bases clipped from V and 3 bases from J, the junction kept 12 bases outside the gene matches. Looked up from germline, CDR1 is SGDLS and CDR2 is YYNGEE. This CDR3 is built from 18 residues. The CDR3 DNA reads as TGTGCCAGCAGCGTAGGTAGCATGGGGGGGGAATACTACAATGAGCAGTTCTTC. Its translation is CASSVGSMGGEYYNEQFF.

This clone was observed a few times. The rearrangement uses TRBV15 and TRBJ2-7, with D perhaps given as TRBD1 or TRBD2 (6 bases each). Germline V gene lookup returns CDR1 LNHNV and CDR2 YYDKDF (reference sequence). V shed 5 bases and J shed 4 bases, with 15 bases lying between them. The CDR3 sequence is 14 residues long. CDR3 sequence reads: CATSRGGGPYEQYF. The CDR3 DNA sequence: TGTGCCACCAGCCGAGGGGGAGGCCCGTACGAGCAGTACTTC.

The chain has TRBV7-8 and TRBJ1-5; weak D call: TRBD1 (5 bases). This CDR3 is 15 amino acids long. CDR1 and CDR2 (germline): SGHVS, FQNEAQ. Trimming took off 4 bases at V and 3 bases at J, with 13 bases between the two ends. The CDR3, as DNA: TGTGCCAGCAGCTCCCGCCGGGGGGTCAATCAGCCCCAGCATTTT. Encoded protein: CASSSRRGVNQPQHF.

Turning to this clone: Additional DNA sequences in this sample encode the identical CDR3. The rearrangement joins TRBV19 to TRBJ2-1; D gene unclear. The CDR3 sequence is 11 residues long. The ends were cut back, 3 bases at V and 7 bases at J, with 4 bases in the middle. Germline lookup yields CDR1 LNHDA and CDR2 SQIVND (reference sequence). As DNA, the CDR3 is TGTGCCAGTAGTATCTTGAATGAGCAGTTCTTC. The encoded protein is CASSILNEQFF.

The rearrangement links TRBV7-6 to TRBJ2-3; 10 bases match TRBD1. Germline lookup yields CDR1 SGHVS and CDR2 FNYEAQ. This CDR3 comprises 16 residues. Trimming cost V 5 bases and J 7 bases; bases outside gene matches: 12. This CDR3 is CASSRGGQGNRYTQYF. CDR3 nucleotide sequence: TGTGCCAGCAGCCGGGGGGGACAGGGGAATCGGTATACGCAGTATTTT.

The rearrangement uses TRBV2 and TRBJ2-3; 8 bases agree with TRBD2. The J segment lost 2 bases and the V segment lost 6 bases, leaving 10 bases of the junction unmatched. The germline CDR1 and CDR2 sequences are SNHLY and FYNNEI. The CDR3 has 16 amino acids. Written as DNA, the CDR3 is TGTGCCAGCAGACGGTTGCCTAGCGGGTCCACAGATACGCAGTATTTT. Its translation is CASRRLPSGSTDTQYF.

The chain joins TRBV5-5 to TRBJ2-5, with 7 positions matching TRBD2. The ends lost 3 bases at V and 2 bases at J; junction bases unmatched: 7. The CDR3 runs 15 residues. Germline V gene sequence: CDR1 SGHKS, CDR2 YYEKEE (reference sequence). In nucleotides, the CDR3 is TGTGCCAGCAGCTGGGGAGGGAATTGGCAAGAGACCCAGTACTTC. It translates to CASSWGGNWQETQYF.

The rearrangement links TRBV14 to TRBJ1-1, with D perhaps TRBD1 (5 bases). Germline CDR1 SGHDN, CDR2 FVKESK. Trimming cost V 0 bases and J 3 bases, with 8 bases left between them. This CDR3 spans 14 amino acids. The DNA for the CDR3 is TGTGCCAGCAGCCAAGACCCACAGGACACTGAAGCTTTCTTT. Its protein is CASSQDPQDTEAFF. Full variable domain (rest looked up from reference TRBV14 and TRBJ1-1): EAGVTQFPSHSVIEKGQTVTLRCDPISGHDNLYWYRRVMGKEIKFLLHFVKESKQDESGMPNNRFLAERTGGTYSTLKVQPAELEDSGVYFCASSQDPQDTEAFFGQGTRLTVV.

CDR3 sequence: CASSSGLAGGREQYF. Written as DNA, the CDR3 is TGTGCCAGCAGCTCCGGACTAGCGGGGGGGCGCGAGCAGTACTTC. V gene TRBV5-4 combines with J gene TRBJ2-7; TRBD2 aligns across 15 bases. This CDR3 is built from 15 residues. V shed 3 bases and J 6 bases; nucleotides not matched to a gene: 4. Germline values: CDR1 SGHNT, CDR2 YYREEE (reference sequence).

This chain connects TRBV30 to TRBJ2-1; TRBD2 matches at 10 bases. J was trimmed by 8 bases and V by 1 base; bases with no gene match: 2. Germline V gene lookup returns CDR1 GTSNPN and CDR2 SVGIG (reference sequence). This CDR3 spans 13 amino acids. DNA for the CDR3: TGTGCCTGGAGTGGCCTAGCGGGGGATGAGCAGTTCTTC. It codes for CAWSGLAGDEQFF. The whole variable domain, remainder taken from reference TRBV30 and TRBJ2-1, is SQTIHQWPATLVQPVGSPLSLECTVEGTSNPNLYWYRQAAGRGLQLLFYSVGIGQISSEVPQNLSASRPQDRQFILSSKKLLLSDSGFYLCAWSGLAGDEQFFGPGTRLTVL.

The genes are TRBV18 and TRBJ2-1; maybe TRBD2 (5 bases). Per the germline V gene, CDR1 is KGHSH and CDR2 is LQKENI. CDR3 length: 15 residues. Trimming took off 3 bases at V and 2 bases at J, with 11 bases between the two ends. CDR3 DNA: TGTGCCAGCTCACCCCCGGGAAGAGCCTACAATGAGCAGTTCTTC. Amino acid sequence: CASSPPGRAYNEQFF.

J is TRBJ2-7 and V is TRBV5-1; TRBD1 matches 7 bases. This CDR3 is 16 amino acids long. Unmatched junction bases numbered 8, after V lost 0 bases and J lost 2 bases. Germline CDR1 is SGHRS and CDR2 is YFSETQ. This chain's CDR3 is CASSLARSQGTYEQYF. The CDR3 nucleotides are TGCGCCAGCAGCTTGGCACGTTCACAGGGGACCTACGAGCAGTACTTC.

The chain uses TRBV5-1 and TRBJ2-1; 7 bases match TRBD2. This CDR3 is 16 amino acids long. Germline CDR1 reads SGHRS; CDR2 reads YFSETQ. The V and J ends lost 6 bases and 3 bases, in that order; junction bases with no gene match: 12. The CDR3 DNA follows: TGCGCCAGCACCCCCGGCGCGCGGGGGTACTACAATGAGCAGTTCTTC. The encoded protein is CASTPGARGYYNEQFF.